Listed here are 20 T cell receptor beta chains from one sample, sequenced in a study of cytomegalovirus exposure and HLA in healthy donors. Produced via immunoSEQ multiplex PCR; TCRdb's table is partial and in-frame only. The table has some 150,000 clones, about nine tenths seen once; the top ten hold about 6.6%. The source material was PBMCs. These receptors all come from a woman in her twenties or thirties in good health and CMV-seropositive.

The CDR3 bases are TGTGCCAGCAGCACGGGACTAGCTTACACAGATACGCAGTATTTT. Protein product: CASSTGLAYTDTQYF. V gene TRBV2 combines with J gene TRBJ2-3; 9 bases fit TRBD2. The J segment lost 2 bases and the V segment lost 6 bases, leaving 6 bases of the junction unmatched. Germline CDR1 is SNHLY and CDR2 is FYNNEI. There are 15 residues in the CDR3.

V gene TRBV6-5 combines with J gene TRBJ1-1; TRBD1 matches 8 bases. The J segment lost 12 bases and the V segment lost 6 bases, leaving 15 bases of the junction unmatched. The CDR3 consists of 14 residues. Germline V gene sequence: CDR1 MNHEY, CDR2 SVGAGI. In DNA, the CDR3 is TGTGCCAGCAGGAAGCAGGGGGCGCAGGGGAAAACTTTCTTT. Its translation is CASRKQGAQGKTFF.

This clone was counted between two and nine times. This chain uses TRBV16 with TRBJ1-5, with no clear D. Trimming removed 0 bases at V and 6 bases at J, with 12 bases between. Germline-derived CDR1 and CDR2 are KGHSY and FQNENV. The CDR3 runs to 15 residues. CDR3 nucleotides: TGTGCCAGCAGCCAATCTAGGACTTCCACTCAGCCCCAGCATTTT. It yields the protein CASSQSRTSTQPQHF.

The chain links TRBV7-6 to TRBJ2-2; D unresolved. This CDR3 contains 15 residues. V lost 4 bases to trimming and J lost 0 bases, with 9 bases between them. Germline V gene sequence: CDR1 SGHVS, CDR2 FNYEAQ. CDR3 coding DNA: TGTGCCAGCAGCTCCTTTGGAGCGAACACCGGGGAGCTGTTTTTT. The encoded protein is CASSSFGANTGELFF.

There are a few counts of this clone. V is TRBV5-4 and J is TRBJ2-7; 8 nucleotides match TRBD1. The CDR3 consists of 13 residues. V lost 7 bases to trimming and J lost 5 bases; unmatched junction nucleotides: 8. Germline values: CDR1 SGHNT, CDR2 YYREEE (reference sequence). In DNA form, the CDR3 reads TGTGCCAGCGGGCGGACAGGGAATGACGAGCAGTACTTC. It is translated as CASGRTGNDEQYF. The whole variable domain, remainder taken from reference TRBV5-4 and TRBJ2-7, is ETGVTQSPTHLIKTRGQQVTLRCSSQSGHNTVSWYQQALGQGPQFIFQYYREEENGRGNFPPRFSGLQFPNYSSELNVNALELDDSALYLCASGRTGNDEQYFGPGTRLTVT.

J is TRBJ1-4 and V is TRBV7-6; no firm D call. The CDR3 sequence is 13 residues long. Trimming stripped 2 bases from V and 8 bases from J, with 9 bases between. Germline-derived CDR1 and CDR2 are SGHVS and FNYEAQ. The CDR3 DNA reads TGTGCCAGCAGCTTAAGCGCTGGAGAAAAACTGTTTTTT. This gives the protein CASSLSAGEKLFF. The entire variable domain, with the rest obtained from reference TRBV7-6 and TRBJ1-4, is as follows: GAGVSQSPRYKVTKRGQDVALRCDPISGHVSLYWYRQALGQGPEFLTYFNYEAQQDKSGLPNDRFSAERPEGSISTLTIQRTEQRDSAMYRCASSLSAGEKLFFGSGTQLSVL.

This chain uses TRBV6-1 with TRBJ1-6; D is unclear. This CDR3 comprises 14 residues. The germline gives CDR1 MNHNS, CDR2 SASEGT. Trimming removed 5 bases from V and 5 bases from J, with 10 bases in between. Here the CDR3 DNA reads TGTGCCAGCAGTTCACAGCCTAATAATTCACCCCTCCACTTT. Residues: CASSSQPNNSPLHF.

CDR3 coding DNA: TGTGCCAGCAGGGCCGTCGGGGAGCTGTTTTTT. Residues: CASRAVGELFF. The V and J genes are TRBV6-5 and TRBJ2-2; unclear D gene. V lost 6 bases and J 7 bases, leaving 6 bases between the germline ends. CDR3 length: 11 residues. The germline CDR1 and CDR2 sequences are MNHEY and SVGAGI.

The chain combines TRBV19 with TRBJ2-7, with a weak D call TRBD2 (7 bases). Germline V lookup: CDR1 LNHDA, CDR2 SQIVND (reference sequence). The CDR3 is 16 amino acids. V lost 5 bases and J 0 bases, leaving 17 bases between the germline ends. In nucleotides, the CDR3 is TGTGCCAGTAGTTCCCCCGGCGGGGGCCGCTCCTACGAGCAGTACTTC. As protein: CASSSPGGGRSYEQYF.

This chain connects TRBV10-3 to TRBJ2-7, with 11 bases that match TRBD2. J lost 3 bases, V lost 4 bases, and 8 bases had no gene match. Looked up from germline, CDR1 is ENHRY and CDR2 is SYGVKD. This CDR3 has 16 amino acids. CDR3 protein: CAISVGLAGGYYEQYF. CDR3 nucleotides: TGTGCCATCAGTGTGGGGCTAGCGGGGGGATACTACGAGCAGTACTTC.

This sequence joins TRBV7-9 and TRBJ2-5; TRBD1 matches 7 bases. The germline V gene encodes CDR1 SEHNR and CDR2 FQNEAQ (reference sequence). The CDR3 is 14 amino acids. V lost 1 base to trimming and J lost 4 bases; unmatched junction nucleotides: 3. The DNA for the CDR3 is TGTGCCAGCAGCTTAGACAGGGGTAGAGAGACCCAGTACTTC. Protein: CASSLDRGRETQYF.

V gene TRBV4-1 combines with J gene TRBJ1-2; 7 bases match TRBD1. With 2 bases clipped from V and 4 bases from J, the junction kept 10 bases outside the gene matches. The germline gives CDR1 MGHRA, CDR2 YSYEKL. This CDR3 region has 16 residues. The DNA for the CDR3 is TGCGCCAGCAGCCAAACTAGTTCGCAGGGGGTCTATGGCTACACCTTC. Translation gives CASSQTSSQGVYGYTF.

This clone appeared a few times. V and J are TRBV5-1 and TRBJ1-1, with TRBD1 identical over 7 bases. Per the germline V gene, CDR1 is SGHRS and CDR2 is YFSETQ. V was pared by 2 bases and J by 11 bases, with 0 bases of the junction left unmatched. The CDR3 sequence is 10 residues long. The CDR3 region is CASSLQGAFF. The CDR3 region has the DNA TGCGCCAGCAGCTTACAGGGGGCTTTCTTT. Drawing the rest from reference TRBV5-1 and TRBJ1-1, the complete variable domain is KAGVTQTPRYLIKTRGQQVTLSCSPISGHRSVSWYQQTPGQGLQFLFEYFSETQRNKGNFPGRFSGRQFSNSRSEMNVSTLELGDSALYLCASSLQGAFFGQGTRLTVV.

The chain has TRBV6-1 and TRBJ2-7; 7 nucleotides align to TRBD1. V dropped 4 bases and J dropped 3; count of bases not matched to a gene: 3. The CDR3 has 13 residues. Germline V CDR1 and CDR2: MNHNS, SASEGT. In DNA form, the CDR3 reads TGTGCCAGCAGTGTGGGACAGAGCTACGAGCAGTACTTC. Its translation: CASSVGQSYEQYF.

Only one count was recorded for this clone. The J gene is TRBJ2-2, the V gene TRBV10-1, with a tentative D call TRBD2 (6 bases). The CDR3 covers 14 residues. V lost 2 bases, J lost 7 bases, and 11 bases lay in between. The V gene's germline CDR1 is WNHNN and CDR2 SYGVQD (reference sequence). DNA for the CDR3: TGCGCCAGCAGTGAGGGGGGGTCCAACGGGGAGCTGTTTTTT. Translated: CASSEGGSNGELFF.

In this sample, this clone turned up a few times. Other DNA sequences in the sample encode the same CDR3. This sequence joins TRBV5-1 and TRBJ2-7; 9 nucleotides line up with TRBD2. CDR3 size: 14 residues. CDR1 is SGHRS and CDR2 is YFSETQ in the germline V gene. V dropped 1 base and J dropped 4; count of bases not matched to a gene: 3. CDR3 nucleotides: TGCGCCAGCAGCTTGACTAGCGGGTCTTACGAGCAGTACTTC. Its protein is CASSLTSGSYEQYF.

V gene TRBV6-1 combines with J gene TRBJ1-1; TRBD1 might be the D (5 bases). The CDR3 totals 18 residues. V was shortened by 2 bases and J by 4 bases, with 23 bases between the two germline ends. Germline lookup yields CDR1 MNHNS and CDR2 SASEGT. The CDR3 here is CASSEQWGRGIGGTEAFF. CDR3 nucleotides: TGTGCCAGCAGTGAACAATGGGGGAGGGGAATTGGAGGCACTGAAGCTTTCTTT.

This chain joins TRBV7-2 and TRBJ1-4, with unresolved D. The V gene's germline CDR1 is SGHTA and CDR2 FQGNSA. The CDR3 contains 14 residues. V was shortened by 5 bases and J by 2 bases, with 9 bases between the two germline ends. In DNA form, the CDR3 reads TGTGCCAGCAGCCGCAGTACCACTAATGAAAAACTGTTTTTT. It specifies CASSRSTTNEKLFF.

This chain connects TRBV28 to TRBJ2-1, with TRBD1 as a possible D gene (5 bases). The germline V gene encodes CDR1 MDHEN and CDR2 SYDVKM. V lost 6 bases and J lost 4, with 19 bases in between. This CDR3 is built from 16 residues. Here the CDR3 reads CASSPIGFKGYNEQFF. The CDR3 nucleotides are TGTGCCAGCAGCCCCATAGGGTTTAAGGGGTACAATGAGCAGTTCTTC.

This CDR3 is CASSLEGGLNTGELFF. DNA of the CDR3: TGTGCCAGCAGCTTAGAGGGGGGGTTGAACACCGGGGAGCTGTTTTTT. The chain joins TRBV7-2 to TRBJ2-2; a weak D match, TRBD2 (7 bases). The ends were cut back, 1 base at V and 1 base at J, with 10 bases in the middle. The germline V gene encodes CDR1 SGHTA and CDR2 FQGNSA. There are 16 residues in the CDR3.